Following are 31 T cell receptor beta chains from one sample sequenced in a study of blood T cells in healthy people across ages. A sample-barcoded 5' primer and a J-beta primer mix were used in a second PCR of roughly 6 to 11 cycles. TCRdb re-called the 5' RACE reads through MiXCR, storing one row per CDR3 protein. The repertoire holds approximately 1.5 million distinct CDR3 sequences, about 35% seen once, with about 11% in the top ten. The sequenced material came from blood. The receptors were gathered from a woman aged 25 to 39 in good health.

The table lists this clonotype with a count of one. This rearrangement joins TRBV11-2 to TRBJ2-5; perhaps TRBD1 as D (5 bases). Germline V gene data show CDR1 as SGHAT and CDR2 as FQNNGV. The CDR3 consists of 15 residues. Trimming cost V 1 base and J 4 bases, with 13 bases left between them. The CDR3 loop is CASSLVSQGGETQYF. CDR3 nucleotides: TGTGCCAGCAGCTTAGTCAGTCAGGGTGGAGAGACCCAGTACTTC.

The chain combines TRBV27 with TRBJ1-1; tentative D call: TRBD1 (5 bases). Germline CDR1 is MNHEY and CDR2 is SMNVEV (reference sequence). V was pared by 6 bases and J by 6 bases, with 20 bases between. The CDR3 length is 15 residues. In DNA, the CDR3 is TGTGCCAGCAGAACGGGACCGCCCTGGGGAGCTGAAGCTTTCTTT. It codes for CASRTGPPWGAEAFF.

This clonotype was observed a few times. A read error may account for a junction end that differs from germline. This chain links TRBV5-1 with TRBJ2-3, with 10 bases that match TRBD1. The CDR3 covers 14 residues. Germline V gene lookup returns CDR1 SGHRS and CDR2 YFSETQ. CDR3 amino acids: CASSMTGGTYTQYF. Written as DNA, the CDR3 is TGCGCCAGCAGCATGACAGGGGGCACATATACGCAGTATTTT.

The chain combines TRBV6-5 with TRBJ1-1, with a possible D match to TRBD1 (5 bases). V dropped 5 bases and J dropped 1 base, with 17 bases sitting between them. Germline V lookup: CDR1 MNHEY, CDR2 SVGAGI. This CDR3 contains 16 residues. In nucleotides, the CDR3 is TGTGCCAGCAGTCGGTTCGGAGGGGTCAAGAACACTGAAGCTTTCTTT. This sequence encodes CASSRFGGVKNTEAFF.

This clonotype was counted a few times. The chain combines TRBV6-5 with TRBJ1-2, with D perhaps matching TRBD1 (5 bases). Germline CDR1 and CDR2: MNHEY and SVGAGI. V lost 6 bases and J 7 bases, leaving 12 bases between the germline ends. The CDR3 totals 12 residues. The CDR3 spells CASSSGSRGYTF. The CDR3 coding sequence is TGTGCCAGCAGCTCAGGGTCTCGTGGCTACACCTTC.

CDR3 protein: CASSLTGLPRETQYF. The CDR3 bases are TGTGCCAGCTCACTCACGGGCCTACCACGGGAGACCCAGTACTTC. The genes are TRBV18 and TRBJ2-5; D gene ambiguous. With 4 bases removed from V and 5 bases from J, the gap between germline ends came to 17 bases. The CDR3 sequence is 15 residues long. Germline CDR1 and CDR2: KGHSH and LQKENI.

This chain's CDR3 is CASSEYGTGDEAFF. CDR3 DNA sequence: TGTGCCAGCAGTGAGTATGGGACTGGTGATGAAGCTTTCTTT. The V call is TRBV25-1, the J call TRBJ1-1, with D possibly matching TRBD1 (5 bases). This CDR3 contains 14 residues. The germline V gene encodes CDR1 MGHDK and CDR2 SYGVNS. Trimming stripped 3 bases from V and 7 bases from J, with 15 bases between.

The V and J genes are TRBV10-3 and TRBJ2-1; a weak D match, TRBD1 (5 bases). TRBJ2-7 explains the end of the DNA better; the J call may be wrong. CDR3 size: 14 residues. In germline, CDR1 is ENHRY, CDR2 SYGVKD. CDR3 sequence (DNA): TGTGCCATCAGTGATAGTGCAGGGCGGAATGAGCAGTACTTC. Amino acid sequence: CAISDSAGRNEQYF.

This clonotype was seen a few times. The chain is built from TRBV7-8 and TRBJ2-1; 8 nucleotides match TRBD2. This CDR3 has 18 amino acids. V lost 0 bases to trimming and J lost 3 bases; unmatched junction nucleotides: 10. In germline, CDR1 is SGHVS, CDR2 FQNEAQ. CDR3 nucleotide sequence: TGTGCCAGCAGCTTAGCGCTGGCTAGCGGGCCGAACTACAATGAGCAGTTCTTC. Its translation: CASSLALASGPNYNEQFF.

The chain is built from TRBV28 and TRBJ1-1, with D perhaps matching TRBD1 (6 bases). CDR1 is MDHEN, CDR2 SYDVKM, per germline. Trimming cost V 6 bases and J 10 bases, with 24 bases left between them. The CDR3 extends over 15 amino acids. The CDR3 sequence is CASSKPGHFLWGAFF. The CDR3 nucleotides read TGTGCCAGCAGCAAACCGGGACACTTCCTGTGGGGAGCTTTCTTT.

The genes are TRBV11-2 and TRBJ2-1; D is unclear. Trimming took 5 bases from V and 4 from J, leaving 12 bases between them. The CDR3 runs to 14 residues. Looked up from germline, CDR1 is SGHAT and CDR2 is FQNNGV. The CDR3: CASSRRLDYNEQFF. CDR3 in DNA: TGTGCCAGCAGCCGCAGACTGGATTACAATGAGCAGTTCTTC.

This clonotype was counted a single time. The rearrangement links TRBV9 to TRBJ2-1, with D possibly TRBD2 on 6 matching bases. With 7 bases removed from V and 5 bases from J, the gap between germline ends came to 16 bases. Germline V gives CDR1 SGDLS, CDR2 YYNGEE. The CDR3 is 14 amino acids. CDR3 bases: TGTGCCAGCGGCGGCAGGGACTTAAACAATGAGCAGTTCTTC. Protein sequence: CASGGRDLNNEQFF. Supplemented by reference TRBV9 and TRBJ2-1, the full variable domain reads DSGVTQTPKHLITATGQRVTLRCSPRSGDLSVYWYQQSLDQGLQFLIQYYNGEERAKGNILERFSAQQFPDLHSELNLSSLELGDSALYFCASGGRDLNNEQFFGPGTRLTVL.

For this clonotype: The junction and the germline gene differ at one end; a read error may be behind it. CDR3 residues: CASSWVRTSGANVPTF. DNA of the CDR3: TGTGCCAGCAGTTGGGTCAGGACCTCTGGGGCCAACGTCCCGACTTTC. V is TRBV12-3 or TRBV12-4 and J is TRBJ2-6, with a possible D match to TRBD1 (5 bases). The CDR3 runs to 16 residues.

This clonotype was counted only a few times. The gene calls are TRBV28 and TRBJ2-5, with 12 bases that match TRBD2. The J segment lost 2 bases and the V segment lost 5 bases, leaving 6 bases of the junction unmatched. The germline V gene has CDR1 MDHEN and CDR2 SYDVKM. The CDR3 loop spans 16 amino acids. CDR3 amino acids: CASSPLAGGLQETQYF. In DNA form, the CDR3 reads TGTGCCAGCAGTCCCCTAGCGGGAGGGCTACAAGAGACCCAGTACTTC.

The CDR3 DNA reads as TGTGCCAGCAGTTCAGACTCCCTGAGCTCCTACGAGCAGTACTTC. This translates into CASSSDSLSSYEQYF. This rearrangement joins TRBV28 to TRBJ2-7; D uncertain. The CDR3 runs 15 residues. Trimming cost V 4 bases and J 0 bases, with 13 bases left between them. CDR1 is MDHEN and CDR2 is SYDVKM in the germline V gene.

V is TRBV6-1 and J is TRBJ2-3; TRBD1 or TRBD2 may be the D gene (5 bases each). Germline assignment: CDR1 MNHNS and CDR2 SASEGT. With 8 bases removed from V and 2 bases from J, the gap between germline ends came to 17 bases. CDR3 length equals 15 residues. CDR3 amino acids: CASEGLLIITDTQYF. In nucleotides, the CDR3 is TGTGCCAGCGAGGGGCTTTTGATTATCACAGATACGCAGTATTTT.

This chain joins TRBV5-5 and TRBJ2-3, with D maybe TRBD2 (5 bases). The CDR3 is made up of 14 amino acids. Trimming removed 7 bases at V and 6 bases at J, with 18 bases between. CDR1 is SGHKS and CDR2 is YYEKEE in the germline V gene (reference sequence). CDR3 sequence: CASGKSGPGDTQYF. The CDR3 nucleotides are TGTGCCAGCGGCAAGAGCGGACCCGGGGATACGCAGTATTTT.

The J gene is TRBJ2-1, the V gene TRBV6-1; TRBD2 aligns across 10 bases. Germline CDR1 is MNHNS and CDR2 is SASEGT. V was pared by 6 bases and J by 8 bases, with 10 bases of the junction left unmatched. The CDR3 totals 15 residues. CDR3 amino acids: CASRELSGGAHEQFF. CDR3 sequence (DNA): TGTGCCAGCAGGGAATTAAGCGGGGGGGCCCATGAGCAGTTCTTC.

This chain links TRBV7-3 with TRBJ2-1, with TRBD1 matching 10 bases. Per the germline V gene, CDR1 is SGHTA and CDR2 is FQGTGA. J was trimmed by 0 bases and V by 4 bases; bases with no gene match: 3. The CDR3 is 16 amino acids. The CDR3 DNA follows: TGTGCCAGCAGCTCGGGACAGGGGATCTCCTACAATGAGCAGTTCTTC. Amino acids: CASSSGQGISYNEQFF.

The chain couples TRBV20-1 to TRBJ1-4, with unresolved D. Germline CDR1 and CDR2: DFQATT and SNEGSKA (reference sequence). V was shortened by 5 bases and J by 12 bases, with 13 bases between the two germline ends. The CDR3 contains 11 residues. The CDR3 protein is CSADRHEELFF. CDR3 DNA: TGCAGTGCTGACCGACACGAAGAACTGTTTTTT.

This clonotype appeared a few times. In DNA form, the CDR3 reads TGTGCCAGCTCACCACCGGGGGCATTCGGTTACGAGCAGTACTTC. This encodes CASSPPGAFGYEQYF. This chain connects TRBV18 to TRBJ2-7; weak D call: TRBD1 (6 bases). Germline V gene sequence: CDR1 KGHSH, CDR2 LQKENI. V shed 0 bases and J shed 4 bases, with 13 bases lying between them. CDR3 length equals 15 residues.

In this sample, this clonotype turned up a few times. The chain employs TRBV29-1 and TRBJ1-1, with D unclear. This CDR3 contains 11 residues. Trimming cost V 5 bases and J 7 bases, with 11 bases left between them. Germline-derived CDR1 and CDR2 are SQVTM and ANQGSEA. The CDR3 is CSVTLVYEAFF. The CDR3 DNA follows: TGCAGCGTTACCTTAGTTTATGAAGCTTTCTTT.

As DNA, the CDR3 is TGCGCCAGCAGCCAAGCAGCCGGCGATAACTATGGCTACACCTTC. This translates into CASSQAAGDNYGYTF. The chain uses TRBV4-1 and TRBJ1-2; no clear D gene. The V gene's germline CDR1 is MGHRA and CDR2 YSYEKL. This CDR3 has 15 residues. Trimming pared 1 base from V and 1 base from J, leaving 10 bases between.

This clonotype has just a few counts. V and J are TRBV10-3 and TRBJ1-1, with D perhaps matching TRBD1 (5 bases). CDR3 size: 14 residues. The germline gives CDR1 ENHRY, CDR2 SYGVKD. V lost 2 bases and J 5 bases, leaving 12 bases between the germline ends. The CDR3 coding sequence is TGTGCCATCAGTGAGCGAGGGGAGTGGACTGAAGCTTTCTTT. It is translated as CAISERGEWTEAFF.

This chain joins TRBV6-1 and TRBJ1-2; unclear D gene. V was shortened by 0 bases and J by 7 bases, with 18 bases between the two germline ends. Germline CDR1 reads MNHNS; CDR2 reads SASEGT. The length of the CDR3 is 16 residues. CDR3 nucleotide sequence: TGTGCCAGCAGTGAAGCGGGGATAGGTAGTTTTGGTGGCTACACCTTC. Amino acid sequence: CASSEAGIGSFGGYTF.

This clonotype has a count of ten or more. The chain joins TRBV29-1 to TRBJ2-3, with TRBD1 matching over 9 bases. V lost 5 bases to trimming and J lost 2 bases; unmatched junction nucleotides: 8. CDR1 and CDR2 from the germline V gene are SQVTM and ANQGSEA. This CDR3 is 15 amino acids long. The CDR3 loop reads CSVTHDRGTTDTQYF. The CDR3 bases are TGCAGCGTTACTCATGACAGGGGGACCACAGATACGCAGTATTTT.

The rearrangement uses TRBV7-8 and TRBJ2-5; possibly TRBD1 or TRBD2 for D (6 bases each). The J call may be wrong; the DNA end is better matched by TRBJ2-7. Per the germline V gene, CDR1 is SGHVS and CDR2 is FQNEAQ. The CDR3 contains 17 residues. The CDR3 loop is CASSLARGTDKTYEQYF. CDR3 nucleotides: TGTGCCAGCAGCTTAGCGAGGGGGACTGATAAAACCTACGAGCAGTACTTC.

The V gene is TRBV20-1, the J gene TRBJ2-5, with TRBD2 identical over 8 bases. The V and J ends lost 6 bases and 2 bases, in that order; junction bases with no gene match: 8. The length of the CDR3 is 14 residues. Germline V gene data show CDR1 as DFQATT and CDR2 as SNEGSKA (reference sequence). The CDR3 coding sequence is TGCAGTGCGACAGATTTAGCGGGACAAGAGACCCAGTACTTC. As protein: CSATDLAGQETQYF.

For the CDR3, the DNA is TGCGCCAGCAGCTTGGGACACCTTACCTACGAGCAGTACTTC. It is translated as CASSLGHLTYEQYF. The rearrangement joins TRBV5-1 to TRBJ2-7, with D uncertain. This CDR3 has 14 amino acids. Per germline, CDR1 SGHRS and CDR2 YFSETQ. V lost 0 bases and J 2 bases, leaving 9 bases between the germline ends.

The chain couples TRBV7-2 to TRBJ2-2; tentative D call: TRBD2 (7 bases). This CDR3 comprises 15 residues. Trimming removed 6 bases from V and 4 bases from J, with 15 bases in between. From germline, CDR1 is SGHTA and CDR2 FQGNSA. CDR3 nucleotide sequence: TGTGCCAGCAGTAAACAGGGAGGGCCCACCGGGGAGCTGTTTTTT. Translating it yields CASSKQGGPTGELFF.

This clonotype has a single count. The junction shows a germline mismatch at one end, possibly a read error. The chain combines TRBV25-1 with TRBJ1-2; TRBD1 matches 7 bases. CDR3 length equals 12 residues. Germline V gives CDR1 MGHDK, CDR2 SYGVNS. For the CDR3, the DNA is TGTGCCGGCAGTAAGGGGGCAGGTGGCTACACCTTC. This gives the protein CAGSKGAGGYTF.